These 14 T cell receptor beta chains originate from one sample sequenced in a study of T cell responses to AZD1222 COVID-19 vaccine (dated by TCRdb to about 2021). Library prep was done by the immunoSEQ multiplex PCR assay. TCRdb took over this immuneACCESS table, retaining in-frame rearrangements with V and J assigned. Such tables are incomplete; in checked studies, under half of the missing clones stem from an unresolved V gene, and the remainder is unexplained. Across this sample there are 120,000 or so clones, with roughly 90% seen only once. Clones ranked in the top ten supply approximately 10% of the sample. Per the publication, the time point label means: baseline before first vaccination. This sample's treatment or condition label indicates: meningococcal conjugate vaccine given as trial control. The sequencing used peripheral blood, collected on day 0 of MenACWY control vaccination. The source is an adult in good health.

The chain couples TRBV6-2 or TRBV6-3 to TRBJ1-4; maybe TRBD1 (5 bases). The V end lost 5 bases, the J end lost 6 bases, and 7 bases lay between the germline ends. The CDR3 extends over 12 amino acids. Per germline, CDR1 MNHEY and CDR2 SVGEGT. The CDR3 sequence is CASSPTDEKLFF. CDR3 nucleotide sequence: TGTGCCAGCAGTCCGACAGATGAAAAACTGTTTTTT.

The rearrangement links TRBV2 to TRBJ2-1; 7 bases match TRBD2. CDR1 and CDR2 from the germline V gene are SNHLY and FYNNEI. J was trimmed by 7 bases and V by 0 bases; bases with no gene match: 9. The CDR3 has 16 amino acids. CDR3 loop: CASSEAIDGRWNEQFF. The DNA of the CDR3 is TGTGCCAGCAGTGAAGCTATTGACGGGAGGTGGAATGAGCAGTTCTTC.

This clone appeared a few times. V gene TRBV7-9 combines with J gene TRBJ1-2; weak D call: TRBD1 (6 bases). Per the germline V gene, CDR1 is SEHNR and CDR2 is FQNEAQ (reference sequence). V gave up 2 bases and J gave up 4 bases, with 26 bases separating them. The CDR3 extends over 19 amino acids. Here the CDR3 reads CASSLSWVRGGTDLYGYTF. The CDR3 DNA reads TGTGCCAGCAGCTTATCTTGGGTCAGGGGTGGGACGGACCTCTATGGCTACACCTTC. The complete variable domain, with remaining parts taken from reference TRBV7-9 and TRBJ1-2, reads DTGVSQNPRHKITKRGQNVTFRCDPISEHNRLYWYRQTLGQGPEFLTYFQNEAQLEKSRLLSDRFSAERPKGSFSTLEIQRTEQGDSAMYLCASSLSWVRGGTDLYGYTFGSGTRLTVV.

V gene TRBV19 combines with J gene TRBJ2-7; 7 bases align to TRBD2. This CDR3 spans 14 amino acids. In germline, CDR1 is LNHDA, CDR2 SQIVND (reference sequence). V shed 6 bases and J 3 bases; nucleotides not matched to a gene: 8. The CDR3 loop is CASSRETSRYEQYF. The CDR3 DNA follows: TGTGCCAGTAGCCGTGAGACTAGCCGCTACGAGCAGTACTTC.

The chain recombines TRBV12-3 or TRBV12-4 with TRBJ2-1; D gene uncertain. V lost 6 bases, J lost 4 bases, and 10 bases lay in between. This CDR3 spans 13 amino acids. The CDR3 reads CASSPGPYNEQFF. As DNA, the CDR3 is TGTGCCAGCAGCCCCGGACCTTACAATGAGCAGTTCTTC.

This clone was observed a few times. The rearrangement joins TRBV18 to TRBJ1-3, with TRBD1 identical over 7 bases. This CDR3 is built from 13 residues. J gave up 6 bases and V 5 bases, and 4 bases lay outside the gene matches. From germline, CDR1 is KGHSH and CDR2 LQKENI. The CDR3 DNA sequence: TGTGCCAGCTCATCAGGGGGACTAAACACCATATATTTT. This gives the protein CASSSGGLNTIYF.

This chain uses TRBV28 with TRBJ1-1; the D is unclear. V was clipped by 3 bases and J by 3 bases, with 5 bases between them. Germline CDR1 MDHEN, CDR2 SYDVKM. This CDR3 comprises 12 residues. The CDR3 bases are TGTGCCAGCAGTTTGAGGCACACTGAAGCTTTCTTT. Its translation: CASSLRHTEAFF.

This clone showed up just once. This chain uses TRBV7-9 with TRBJ2-2; the D gene is possibly TRBD2 (6 bases). Between the trimmed V and J ends, which lost 3 bases and 6 bases, there was a span of 23 bases. The CDR3 consists of 18 residues. The germline V gene has CDR1 SEHNR and CDR2 FQNEAQ (reference sequence). The CDR3 sequence: CASSLSSGLTTSPGELFF. The CDR3 nucleotides read TGTGCCAGCAGCTTGAGTAGCGGCCTAACGACGTCTCCCGGGGAGCTGTTTTTT. The full variable domain, with the rest looked up from reference TRBV7-9 and TRBJ2-2, is DTGVSQNPRHKITKRGQNVTFRCDPISEHNRLYWYRQTLGQGPEFLTYFQNEAQLEKSRLLSDRFSAERPKGSFSTLEIQRTEQGDSAMYLCASSLSSGLTTSPGELFFGEGSRLTVL.

The chain couples TRBV5-4 to TRBJ1-4; D unresolved. The V end was cut by 0 bases, the J end by 0 bases, with 12 bases between. Looked up from germline, CDR1 is SGHNT and CDR2 is YYREEE (reference sequence). This CDR3 spans 17 amino acids. Here the CDR3 reads CASSLAPAGSTNEKLFF. The CDR3 coding sequence is TGTGCCAGCAGCTTGGCCCCGGCGGGGTCAACTAATGAAAAACTGTTTTTT.

CDR3 residues: CSVEDSVTSEAFF. DNA of the CDR3: TGCAGCGTTGAAGACTCGGTCACTTCAGAAGCTTTCTTT. This chain joins TRBV29-1 and TRBJ1-1; no clear D gene. Trimming cost V 0 bases and J 8 bases, with 13 bases left between them. Germline V lookup: CDR1 SQVTM, CDR2 ANQGSEA. The CDR3 loop spans 13 amino acids.

This clone has a single count. V gene TRBV7-2 combines with J gene TRBJ1-5; 7 positions match TRBD1. The CDR3 loop spans 15 amino acids. V lost 2 bases, J lost 6 bases, and 7 bases stayed unmatched. Germline CDR1 is SGHTA and CDR2 is FQGNSA. The CDR3, as DNA: TGTGCCAGCAGCTTAAAGACAGGGACTACTCAGCCCCAGCATTTT. Its translation: CASSLKTGTTQPQHF.

The V and J genes are TRBV27 and TRBJ2-7; 8 bases are shared with TRBD2. The ends lost 7 bases at V and 2 bases at J; junction bases unmatched: 10. Germline CDR1 MNHEY, CDR2 SMNVEV (reference sequence). This CDR3 is 15 amino acids long. The chain's CDR3 is CASTRAAGGTYEQYF. DNA for the CDR3: TGTGCCAGCACTCGTGCTGCGGGGGGAACCTACGAGCAGTACTTC.

The genes are TRBV6-5 and TRBJ1-6; no firm D call. From germline, CDR1 is MNHEY and CDR2 SVGAGI. V dropped 7 bases and J dropped 4 bases, with 14 bases sitting between them. The CDR3 is made up of 15 amino acids. CDR3 region: CASTLTGLYNSPLHF. Written as DNA, the CDR3 is TGTGCCAGCACCTTAACCGGGTTATATAATTCACCCCTCCACTTT.

CDR3 protein: CASSQSGQGQETQYF. The DNA for the CDR3 is TGTGCCAGCAGCCAATCCGGACAGGGCCAAGAGACCCAGTACTTC. The chain carries TRBV4-2 and TRBJ2-5; 8 bases match TRBD1. In germline, CDR1 is LGHNA, CDR2 YNFKEQ. Germline trimming cut 2 bases from V and 1 base from J; bases unmatched to any gene: 3. This CDR3 contains 15 residues.